These 27 T cell receptor beta chains share one sample of origin, sequenced in a study of cytomegalovirus exposure and HLA in healthy donors. Amplification used 60 Vbeta primers and 13 Jbeta primers. TCRdb's table, derived via immunoSEQ multiplex PCR, lists solely in-frame clones and lacks some. The sample has hundreds of thousands of clones; 72% are singletons. What was sequenced was PBMCs. The receptors here all came from a female donor in good health and CMV-seronegative.

The chain combines TRBV18 with TRBJ2-7; possible D gene TRBD1, 6 bases. The germline V gene encodes CDR1 KGHSH and CDR2 LQKENI. V was pared by 3 bases and J by 4 bases, with 10 bases between. CDR3 length: 13 residues. Written as DNA, the CDR3 is TGTGCCAGCTCACCGGGGGCGCTATACGAGCAGTACTTC. Residues: CASSPGALYEQYF.

The chain combines TRBV5-1 with TRBJ2-5; 14 bases map to TRBD2. The junction had 2 bases not matched to a gene; V was cut back by 3 bases and J by 4 bases. The germline gives CDR1 SGHRS, CDR2 YFSETQ. The CDR3 covers 15 residues. The CDR3 is CASSSGTSGGETQYF. DNA of the CDR3: TGCGCCAGCAGCTCCGGGACTAGCGGGGGAGAGACCCAGTACTTC.

This chain uses TRBV15 with TRBJ2-2; D unclear. V dropped 0 bases and J dropped 2 bases, with 7 bases sitting between them. CDR1 and CDR2 (germline): LNHNV, YYDKDF (reference sequence). The CDR3 totals 15 residues. The CDR3 here is CATSRDIPNTGELFF. Written as DNA, the CDR3 is TGTGCCACCAGCAGAGATATCCCCAACACCGGGGAGCTGTTTTTT.

This clone appeared a single time. V is TRBV14 and J is TRBJ1-2, with 8 bases lining up with TRBD1. This CDR3 has 16 amino acids. CDR1 SGHDN and CDR2 FVKESK come from the germline V gene. The V gene end was trimmed by 0 bases and the J gene end by 6 bases; junction bases not matched to a gene: 9. The chain's CDR3 is CASSQERGRGQDGYTF. For the CDR3, the DNA is TGTGCCAGCAGCCAAGAGAGAGGCAGGGGGCAGGATGGCTACACCTTC.

This chain joins TRBV15 and TRBJ1-1; 9 bases fit TRBD1. The CDR3 extends over 13 amino acids. Germline loops: CDR1 LNHNV, CDR2 YYDKDF (reference sequence). CDR3 in amino acids: CGTGTGRNTEAFF. The CDR3 DNA reads as TGTGGAACCGGGACAGGGAGAAACACTGAAGCTTTCTTT.

The chain uses TRBV9 and TRBJ2-2, with 7 bases matching TRBD2. V was clipped by 0 bases and J by 6 bases; unmatched bases: 8. The CDR3 is made up of 16 amino acids. In germline, CDR1 is SGDLS, CDR2 YYNGEE. The CDR3 region has the DNA TGTGCCAGCAGCGTAGGAGCCAGCGGGACGGCCGGGGAGCTGTTTTTT. This encodes CASSVGASGTAGELFF.

The J gene is TRBJ2-1, the V gene TRBV2, with 10 nucleotides matching TRBD2. The CDR3 covers 14 residues. From germline, CDR1 is SNHLY and CDR2 FYNNEI. With 3 bases clipped from V and 9 bases from J, the junction kept 5 bases outside the gene matches. This CDR3 is CASSDGTSAVEQFF. The CDR3 bases are TGTGCCAGCAGTGATGGGACTAGCGCAGTTGAGCAGTTCTTC.

The CDR3 here is CASSQGTPIQFTEAFF. CDR3 coding DNA: TGCGCCAGCAGCCAAGGGACACCCATTCAGTTCACTGAAGCTTTCTTT. This sequence joins TRBV4-1 and TRBJ1-1; a possible D gene is TRBD1 (5 bases). The germline V gene encodes CDR1 MGHRA and CDR2 YSYEKL. This CDR3 has 16 amino acids. V lost 1 base, J lost 4 bases, and 16 bases lay in between.

This sequence joins TRBV5-4 and TRBJ1-1; D uncertain. V was clipped by 0 bases and J by 6 bases, with 12 bases between them. The CDR3 loop spans 14 amino acids. Germline V gives CDR1 SGHNT, CDR2 YYREEE (reference sequence). The DNA for the CDR3 is TGTGCCAGCAGCTTGGCGGGGAGCCGGTCTGAAGCTTTCTTT. This translates into CASSLAGSRSEAFF. Using reference TRBV5-4 and TRBJ1-1 for the parts outside the CDR3, the full variable domain is ETGVTQSPTHLIKTRGQQVTLRCSSQSGHNTVSWYQQALGQGPQFIFQYYREEENGRGNFPPRFSGLQFPNYSSELNVNALELDDSALYLCASSLAGSRSEAFFGQGTRLTVV.

The chain links TRBV27 to TRBJ1-2; D possibly corresponds to TRBD1 (5 bases). Trimming took off 5 bases at V and 5 bases at J, with 12 bases between the two ends. The CDR3 runs 13 residues. The germline V gene has CDR1 MNHEY and CDR2 SMNVEV (reference sequence). CDR3 DNA sequence: TGTGCCAGCAGTCCCGGGACTTTTTATGGCTACACCTTC. Its protein product is CASSPGTFYGYTF.

This clone has a handful of counts. The V call is TRBV29-1, the J call TRBJ1-2; D may be TRBD1 (6 bases). V shed 7 bases and J shed 8 bases, with 17 bases lying between them. CDR1 and CDR2 (germline): SQVTM, ANQGSEA. The CDR3 extends over 12 amino acids. CDR3 in DNA: TGCAGCGCCCGATCTGGGGGCGCCGGCTACACCTTC. Translation: CSARSGGAGYTF.

The chain has TRBV11-3 and TRBJ2-1; D is possibly TRBD2 (5 bases). This CDR3 comprises 15 residues. V lost 1 base, J lost 6 bases, and 13 bases lay in between. Germline CDR1 and CDR2: SGHNT and YENEEA. The CDR3 region has the DNA TGTGCCAGCAGCTTAGGAGACTACCCCATCAATGAGCAGTTCTTC. Protein product: CASSLGDYPINEQFF.

V and J are TRBV5-1 and TRBJ2-7, with 9 bases fitting TRBD1. V lost 7 bases, J lost 9 bases, and 11 bases stayed unmatched. The CDR3 is 13 residues long. In germline, CDR1 is SGHRS, CDR2 YFSETQ. CDR3 amino acids: CASFNTGTGTQYF. For the CDR3, the DNA is TGCGCCAGCTTCAACACCGGGACAGGGACGCAGTACTTC. The variable domain in full, completed from reference TRBV5-1 and TRBJ2-7, reads KAGVTQTPRYLIKTRGQQVTLSCSPISGHRSVSWYQQTPGQGLQFLFEYFSETQRNKGNFPGRFSGRQFSNSRSEMNVSTLELGDSALYLCASFNTGTGTQYFGPGTRLTVT.

The chain recombines TRBV5-1 with TRBJ1-2, with 7 bases lining up with TRBD1. The trim removed 0 bases at V and 6 bases at J, leaving 11 bases unmatched. The V gene's germline CDR1 is SGHRS and CDR2 YFSETQ. The CDR3 contains 16 residues. The CDR3 is CASSLGLQGGGDGYTF. The CDR3 coding sequence is TGCGCCAGCAGCTTGGGCCTCCAGGGGGGAGGAGATGGCTACACCTTC.

V is TRBV11-2 and J is TRBJ2-1, with 10 positions matching TRBD2. Unmatched junction bases numbered 7, after V lost 3 bases and J lost 11 bases. Germline loops: CDR1 SGHAT, CDR2 FQNNGV. This CDR3 comprises 14 residues. The CDR3 here is CASSFEGTSVKQFF. In nucleotides, the CDR3 is TGTGCCAGCAGCTTCGAAGGGACTAGCGTTAAGCAGTTCTTC.

The chain joins TRBV4-1 to TRBJ1-2; possibly TRBD1 for D (5 bases). Trimming pared 7 bases from V and 9 bases from J, leaving 21 bases between. Per the germline V gene, CDR1 is MGHRA and CDR2 is YSYEKL. CDR3 length: 14 amino acids. The CDR3 DNA reads as TGCGCCAGCAATCTCGTAGAAGGGGTGGAGAGCTACACCTTC. Residues: CASNLVEGVESYTF.

This clone was counted only a few times. CDR3 DNA: TGTGCCAGCAGCTTTGGAGGGCGCGGCGAGCAGTACTTC. Translated, it gives CASSFGGRGEQYF. The rearrangement uses TRBV11-2 and TRBJ2-7, with a possible D match to TRBD2 (6 bases). Germline CDR1 SGHAT, CDR2 FQNNGV. The CDR3 totals 13 residues. Trimming took 3 bases from V and 6 from J, leaving 12 bases between them.

The J gene is TRBJ2-7, the V gene TRBV23-1; the D is unclear. TRBV23-1 is labeled an ORF, and its function is uncertain. V lost 6 bases and J 6 bases, leaving 12 bases between the germline ends. There are 12 residues in the CDR3. The CDR3 DNA reads TGCGCCAGCAGACGCTTAGGAGTCGAGCAGTACTTC. Translating it yields CASRRLGVEQYF.

The chain uses TRBV5-1 and TRBJ2-2; 7 positions agree with TRBD2. The CDR3 runs 16 residues. The J segment lost 2 bases and the V segment lost 4 bases, leaving 8 bases of the junction unmatched. Per the germline V gene, CDR1 is SGHRS and CDR2 is YFSETQ. DNA for the CDR3: TGCGCCAGCAGCCTCCTAGCGGCCCTTAACACCGGGGAGCTGTTTTTT. Protein: CASSLLAALNTGELFF.

This clone has only one observation. This rearrangement joins TRBV10-3 to TRBJ1-2, with 12 bases fitting TRBD1. CDR3 length: 17 residues. V trimming: 0 bases; J trimming: 7 bases; junction bases outside the gene matches: 9. Germline CDR1 is ENHRY and CDR2 is SYGVKD. The CDR3 spells CAISESLGTGGPIGYTF. In DNA, the CDR3 is TGTGCCATCAGTGAGTCCTTGGGGACAGGGGGCCCAATTGGCTACACCTTC.

The chain links TRBV5-1 to TRBJ2-5, with D possibly being TRBD1 (6 bases). The germline gives CDR1 SGHRS, CDR2 YFSETQ. Trimming removed 0 bases at V and 9 bases at J, with 12 bases between. The CDR3 extends over 13 amino acids. The chain's CDR3 is CASSLDGEGAQYF. CDR3 in DNA: TGCGCCAGCAGCTTGGATGGCGAGGGGGCCCAGTACTTC.

The V and J genes are TRBV20-1 and TRBJ2-7, with D possibly matching TRBD2 (5 bases). Germline values: CDR1 DFQATT, CDR2 SNEGSKA (reference sequence). The CDR3 spans 11 residues. The V and J ends lost 6 bases and 5 bases respectively, with 11 bases between them. CDR3 amino acids: CSAPAGDEQYF. CDR3 DNA sequence: TGCAGTGCCCCCGCCGGGGACGAGCAGTACTTC.

The chain couples TRBV7-2 to TRBJ2-7; unclear D gene. Trimming stripped 1 base from V and 9 bases from J, with 13 bases between. Germline-derived CDR1 and CDR2 are SGHTA and FQGNSA. This CDR3 comprises 13 residues. The CDR3 DNA sequence: TGTGCCAGCAGCTTAGATCAGGCCTTAGGGCAGTACTTC. Translated, it gives CASSLDQALGQYF.

The chain recombines TRBV4-2 with TRBJ2-2; TRBD2 agrees at 9 bases. The germline gives CDR1 LGHNA, CDR2 YNFKEQ. The CDR3 is 19 residues long. V shed 2 bases and J 3 bases; nucleotides not matched to a gene: 13. The chain's CDR3 is CASSQSLSPSGKDTGELFF. CDR3 DNA sequence: TGTGCCAGCAGCCAATCTCTCAGCCCTAGCGGGAAAGACACCGGGGAGCTGTTTTTT.

There are a few counts of this clone. The chain joins TRBV5-1 to TRBJ1-2, with 11 bases lining up with TRBD1. The CDR3 extends over 16 amino acids. CDR1 and CDR2 (germline): SGHRS, YFSETQ. V lost 0 bases, J lost 3 bases, and 4 bases stayed unmatched. The CDR3 DNA is TGCGCCAGCAGCTTGGGGGACAGGGGGTACGACTATGGCTACACCTTC. Its protein is CASSLGDRGYDYGYTF.

The genes are TRBV28 and TRBJ2-2; 14 bases are shared with TRBD2. V trimming: 6 bases; J trimming: 6 bases; junction bases outside the gene matches: 6. The germline CDR1 and CDR2 sequences are MDHEN and SYDVKM. The CDR3 is 16 residues long. The CDR3 DNA is TGTGCCAGCAGCCCTCGACTAGCGGGAGGGCCCGGGGAGCTGTTTTTT. Translation: CASSPRLAGGPGELFF. The variable domain in full, completed from reference TRBV28 and TRBJ2-2, reads DVKVTQSSRYLVKRTGEKVFLECVQDMDHENMFWYRQDPGLGLRLIYFSYDVKMKEKGDIPEGYSVSREKKERFSLILESASTNQTSMYLCASSPRLAGGPGELFFGEGSRLTVL.

The V call is TRBV6-1, the J call TRBJ2-1; a weak D match, TRBD1 (6 bases). The CDR3 length is 14 residues. The germline gives CDR1 MNHNS, CDR2 SASEGT. The V and J ends lost 7 bases and 4 bases respectively, with 14 bases between them. The CDR3 loop reads CASTPGQRYNEQFF. The DNA of the CDR3 is TGTGCCAGCACCCCGGGACAAAGATACAATGAGCAGTTCTTC.